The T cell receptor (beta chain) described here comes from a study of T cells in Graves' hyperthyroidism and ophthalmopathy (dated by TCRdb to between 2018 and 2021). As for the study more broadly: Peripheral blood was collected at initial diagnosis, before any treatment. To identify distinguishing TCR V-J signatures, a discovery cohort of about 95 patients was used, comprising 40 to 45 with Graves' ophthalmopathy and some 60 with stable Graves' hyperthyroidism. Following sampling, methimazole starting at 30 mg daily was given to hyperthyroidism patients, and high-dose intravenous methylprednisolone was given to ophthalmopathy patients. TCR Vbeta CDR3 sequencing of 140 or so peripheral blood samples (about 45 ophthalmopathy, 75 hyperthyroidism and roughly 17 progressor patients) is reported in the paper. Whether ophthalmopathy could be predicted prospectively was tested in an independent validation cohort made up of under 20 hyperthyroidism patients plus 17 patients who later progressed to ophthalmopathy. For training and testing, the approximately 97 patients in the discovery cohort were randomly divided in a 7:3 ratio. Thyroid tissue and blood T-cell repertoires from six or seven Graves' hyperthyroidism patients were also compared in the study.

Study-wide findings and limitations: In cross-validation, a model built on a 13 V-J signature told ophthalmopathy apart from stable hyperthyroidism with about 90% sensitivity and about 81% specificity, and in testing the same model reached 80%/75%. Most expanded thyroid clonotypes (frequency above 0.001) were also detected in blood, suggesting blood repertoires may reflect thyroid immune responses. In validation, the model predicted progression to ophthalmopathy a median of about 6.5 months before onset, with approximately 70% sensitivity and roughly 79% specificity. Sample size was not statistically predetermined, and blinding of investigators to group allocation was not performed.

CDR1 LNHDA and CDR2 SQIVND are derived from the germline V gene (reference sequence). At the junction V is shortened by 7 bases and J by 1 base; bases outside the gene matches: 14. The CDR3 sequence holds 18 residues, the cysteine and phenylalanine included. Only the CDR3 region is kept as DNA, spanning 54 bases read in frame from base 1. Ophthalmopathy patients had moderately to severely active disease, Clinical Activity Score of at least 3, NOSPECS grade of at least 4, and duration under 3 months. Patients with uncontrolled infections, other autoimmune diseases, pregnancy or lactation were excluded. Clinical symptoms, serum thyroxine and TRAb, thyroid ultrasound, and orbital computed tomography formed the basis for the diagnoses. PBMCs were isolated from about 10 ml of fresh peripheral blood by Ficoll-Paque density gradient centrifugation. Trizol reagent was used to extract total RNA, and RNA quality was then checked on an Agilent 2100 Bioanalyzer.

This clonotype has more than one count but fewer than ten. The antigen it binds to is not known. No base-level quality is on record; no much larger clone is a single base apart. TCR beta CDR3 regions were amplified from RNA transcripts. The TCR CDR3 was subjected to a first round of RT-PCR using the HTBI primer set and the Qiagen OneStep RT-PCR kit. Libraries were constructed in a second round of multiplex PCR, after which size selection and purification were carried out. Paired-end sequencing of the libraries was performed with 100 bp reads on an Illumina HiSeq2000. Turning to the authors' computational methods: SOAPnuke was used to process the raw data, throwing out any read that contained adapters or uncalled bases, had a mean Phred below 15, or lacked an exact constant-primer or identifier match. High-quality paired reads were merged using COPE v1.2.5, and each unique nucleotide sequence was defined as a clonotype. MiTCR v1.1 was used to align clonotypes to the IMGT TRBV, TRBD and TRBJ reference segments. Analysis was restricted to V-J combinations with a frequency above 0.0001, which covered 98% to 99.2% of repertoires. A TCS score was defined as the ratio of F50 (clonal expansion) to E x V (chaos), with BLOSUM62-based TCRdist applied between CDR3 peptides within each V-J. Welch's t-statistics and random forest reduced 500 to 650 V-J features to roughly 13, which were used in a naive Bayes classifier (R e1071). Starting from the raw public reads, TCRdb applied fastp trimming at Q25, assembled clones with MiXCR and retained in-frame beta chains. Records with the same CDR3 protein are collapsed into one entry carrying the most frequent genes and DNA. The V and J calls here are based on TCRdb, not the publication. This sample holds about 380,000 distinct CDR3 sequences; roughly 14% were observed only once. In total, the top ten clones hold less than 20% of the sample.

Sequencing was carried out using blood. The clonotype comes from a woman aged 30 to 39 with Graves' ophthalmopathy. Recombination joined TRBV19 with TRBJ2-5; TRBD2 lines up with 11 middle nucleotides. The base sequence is TGTGCCAGTACCTACTGGATAGCGGGGGGGTTCCGCCAAGAGACCCAGTACTTC. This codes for CASTYWIAGGFRQETQYF. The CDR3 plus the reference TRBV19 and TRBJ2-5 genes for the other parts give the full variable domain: DGGITQSPKYLFRKEGQNVTLSCEQNLNHDAMYWYRQDPGQGLRLIYYSQIVNDFQKGDIAEGYSVSREKKESFPLTVTSAQKNPTAFYLCASTYWIAGGFRQETQYFGPGTRLLVL.